These 18 T cell receptor beta chains originate from one sample sequenced in a study of blood T cell repertoires in COVID-19. Measured with immunoSEQ multiplex PCR; TCRdb has only the in-frame clones, and not every one. This table has some 300,000 clones, about 89% appearing once. The sequenced sample consisted of PBMCs or T cells enriched from blood (not recorded which). These receptors originate from a woman between 35 and 50 years old who had recovered from COVID-19.

Here the CDR3 reads CASSLGTGGLNTEAFF. CDR3 sequence (DNA): TGTGCCAGCAGCTTAGGGACAGGAGGCCTGAACACTGAAGCTTTCTTT. V and J are TRBV7-9 and TRBJ1-1, with 7 bases matching TRBD1. The length of the CDR3 is 16 residues. Germline V gene sequence: CDR1 SEHNR, CDR2 FQNEAQ (reference sequence). The ends lost 1 base at V and 0 bases at J; junction bases unmatched: 5.

This chain joins TRBV18 and TRBJ1-5; D is uncertain. There are 15 residues in the CDR3. CDR1 and CDR2 from the germline V gene are KGHSH and LQKENI. V dropped 4 bases and J dropped 4 bases, with 14 bases sitting between them. CDR3 sequence (DNA): TGTGCCAGCTCACTAGCCCACGAGGGTAATCAGCCCCAGCATTTT. It codes for CASSLAHEGNQPQHF.

A single count supports this clone. The chain has TRBV3-1 (or the pseudogene TRBV3-2) and TRBJ2-1, with 8 bases that match TRBD1. The CDR3 is 15 amino acids. Germline trimming cut 4 bases from V and 1 base from J; bases unmatched to any gene: 3. Germline loops: CDR1 LGHDT, CDR2 YNNKEL (reference sequence). The CDR3 reads CASSPRTGSYNEQFF. Written as DNA, the CDR3 is TGTGCCAGCAGCCCGCGGACAGGGTCCTACAATGAGCAGTTCTTC.

The chain employs TRBV6-1 and TRBJ1-2; D might be TRBD1 (6 bases). The CDR3 is 14 residues long. Between the trimmed V and J ends, which lost 6 bases and 7 bases, there was a span of 18 bases. Per germline, CDR1 MNHNS and CDR2 SASEGT. The CDR3 here is CASSPWTDRIGYTF. In DNA form, the CDR3 reads TGTGCCAGCAGCCCCTGGACAGATAGGATTGGCTACACCTTC.

The J gene is TRBJ1-4, the V gene TRBV3-1 (or the pseudogene TRBV3-2), with unresolved D. This CDR3 spans 14 amino acids. In germline, CDR1 is LGHDT, CDR2 YNNKEL (reference sequence). The V end lost 4 bases, the J end lost 7 bases, and 13 bases lay between the germline ends. Here the CDR3 DNA reads TGTGCCAGCAGCCTAAACGTCCCCGGTGAAAAACTGTTTTTT. Its translation: CASSLNVPGEKLFF.

CDR3 protein: CASSSGTGPLNTEAFF. For the CDR3, the DNA is TGTGCCAGTAGTAGCGGGACAGGGCCCTTGAACACTGAAGCTTTCTTT. This chain links TRBV19 with TRBJ1-1; 9 bases align to TRBD1. There are 16 residues in the CDR3. From germline, CDR1 is LNHDA and CDR2 SQIVND (reference sequence). The V segment lost 4 bases and the J segment 0 bases; nucleotides outside the gene matches: 6.

The chain links TRBV28 to TRBJ1-5; D gene uncertain. Per germline, CDR1 MDHEN and CDR2 SYDVKM. The CDR3 is 15 amino acids. Trimming pared 6 bases from V and 0 bases from J, leaving 12 bases between. The CDR3 region has the DNA TGTGCCAGCAGGCCAGCGGGTTATAGCAATCAGCCCCAGCATTTT. Translation: CASRPAGYSNQPQHF. Full variable domain (missing parts from reference TRBV28 and TRBJ1-5): DVKVTQSSRYLVKRTGEKVFLECVQDMDHENMFWYRQDPGLGLRLIYFSYDVKMKEKGDIPEGYSVSREKKERFSLILESASTNQTSMYLCASRPAGYSNQPQHFGDGTRLSIL.

The gene calls are TRBV19 and TRBJ1-2; possible D gene TRBD1, 6 bases. Trimming pared 1 base from V and 4 bases from J, leaving 10 bases between. The germline V gene encodes CDR1 LNHDA and CDR2 SQIVND (reference sequence). The CDR3 extends over 14 amino acids. In nucleotides, the CDR3 is TGTGCCAGTAGTATAGGGCAGGGGTTCTATGGCTACACCTTC. Its translation is CASSIGQGFYGYTF.

The chain carries TRBV7-9 and TRBJ2-4, with D possibly TRBD2 on 5 matching bases. Germline-derived CDR1 and CDR2 are SEHNR and FQNEAQ (reference sequence). The CDR3 is 17 amino acids. Trimming shortened V by 6 bases and J by 0 bases, and 18 bases separated the two germline ends. The CDR3 DNA reads TGTGCCAGCAGTCGCTCAGGTTCCGGGGAAGCCAAAAACATTCAGTACTTC. Translation: CASSRSGSGEAKNIQYF.

In its sample, this clone was seen once. J is TRBJ2-1 and V is TRBV9; the D gene is possibly TRBD2 (6 bases). This CDR3 comprises 15 residues. V lost 4 bases and J 0 bases, leaving 11 bases between the germline ends. CDR1 is SGDLS and CDR2 is YYNGEE in the germline V gene. The CDR3 reads CASSFGAGSYNEQFF. The DNA for the CDR3 is TGTGCCAGCAGCTTTGGAGCGGGCTCCTACAATGAGCAGTTCTTC. The full variable domain, rest sourced from reference TRBV9 and TRBJ2-1, is DSGVTQTPKHLITATGQRVTLRCSPRSGDLSVYWYQQSLDQGLQFLIQYYNGEERAKGNILERFSAQQFPDLHSELNLSSLELGDSALYFCASSFGAGSYNEQFFGPGTRLTVL.

V and J are TRBV4-1 and TRBJ2-2; D is unclear. In germline, CDR1 is MGHRA, CDR2 YSYEKL. This CDR3 has 13 amino acids. Trimming took off 7 bases at V and 4 bases at J, with 10 bases between the two ends. The CDR3 DNA follows: TGCGCCAGCACTAATGGGCGCACCGGGGAGCTGTTTTTT. It codes for CASTNGRTGELFF.

The J gene is TRBJ2-2, the V gene TRBV10-3; TRBD1 agrees at 8 bases. From germline, CDR1 is ENHRY and CDR2 SYGVKD. There are 14 residues in the CDR3. Losses at the gene ends were 8 bases for V and 0 bases for J; bases not matched to a gene: 2. CDR3 nucleotides: TGTGCCATCCGACAGGGGCCGAACACCGGGGAGCTGTTTTTT. This codes for CAIRQGPNTGELFF.

The V and J genes are TRBV4-1 and TRBJ2-7; 7 nucleotides match TRBD2. Per the germline V gene, CDR1 is MGHRA and CDR2 is YSYEKL. CDR3 size: 17 residues. Germline trimming cut 4 bases from V and 0 bases from J; bases unmatched to any gene: 12. DNA of the CDR3: TGCGCCAGCAGCCCAAGAGGGAGGGTAGCGGGCTCCTACGAGCAGTACTTC. This codes for CASSPRGRVAGSYEQYF.

A single count supports this clone. The chain combines TRBV10-3 with TRBJ1-2; 8 bases are shared with TRBD1. This CDR3 has 13 amino acids. The J segment lost 6 bases and the V segment lost 6 bases, leaving 6 bases of the junction unmatched. Germline CDR1 ENHRY, CDR2 SYGVKD. The CDR3 region is CAIRWTGRDGYTF. The CDR3 bases are TGTGCCATCAGATGGACAGGGAGGGATGGCTACACCTTC.

The chain joins TRBV28 to TRBJ2-5, with 7 bases that match TRBD2. The CDR3 spans 12 residues. Germline CDR1 is MDHEN and CDR2 is SYDVKM. The junction had 4 bases not matched to a gene; V was cut back by 3 bases and J by 9 bases. The CDR3 DNA is TGTGCCAGCAGTTTGATGGGAGGGGCCCAGTACTTC. Protein sequence: CASSLMGGAQYF.

This clone has just one count. This chain links TRBV30 with TRBJ1-2; tentative D call: TRBD1 (6 bases). The CDR3 has 13 residues. V lost 1 base, J lost 7 bases, and 13 bases lay in between. Germline CDR1 and CDR2: GTSNPN and SVGIG (reference sequence). The CDR3 reads CAWSDLTGGGYTF. The CDR3 DNA sequence: TGTGCCTGGAGTGACCTGACAGGAGGTGGCTACACCTTC.

This clone was observed a single time. The rearrangement joins TRBV30 to TRBJ1-5; D gene ambiguous. The ends were cut back, 0 bases at V and 1 base at J, with 7 bases in the middle. Looked up from germline, CDR1 is GTSNPN and CDR2 is SVGIG (reference sequence). CDR3 size: 14 residues. The CDR3 sequence: CAWSVSVSNQPQHF. In nucleotides, the CDR3 is TGTGCCTGGAGTGTATCGGTGAGCAATCAGCCCCAGCATTTT.

The genes are TRBV7-2 and TRBJ2-7, with 9 positions matching TRBD2. J lost 2 bases, V lost 7 bases, and 6 bases had no gene match. This CDR3 is 14 amino acids long. CDR1 and CDR2 (germline): SGHTA, FQGNSA. The CDR3 coding sequence is TGTGCCAGCAACCTTGGCGGGGGGGCCTACGAGCAGTACTTC. Residues: CASNLGGGAYEQYF.